This T cell receptor beta chain emerged from a study of T cell responses to AZD1222 COVID-19 vaccine. Notes on the study in general: The CD4 TCRs associated with vaccination extended across spike and predominated at 160-218 and 743-854. Most donors were white British, females outnumbered males, and clonal diversity was possibly underestimated. Unmutated variant regions are reportedly the target of nearly half of TCRs that are spike-specific.

Only in-frame clones appear in the TCRdb table, and some are missing; sequencing was by immunoSEQ multiplex PCR. The sample consists of around 150,000 clones, approximately 95% of them appearing once. As to this clone: Its target is unknown.

Specimen: peripheral blood, collected 28 days after the second AZD1222 dose. This receptor was obtained from an adult who received the AZD1222 COVID-19 vaccine.

CDR3: CASSIATGWEAFF. The CDR3 coding sequence is TGTGCCAGTAGTATAGCAACGGGCTGGGAAGCTTTCTTT. The V call is TRBV19, the J call TRBJ1-1; D is unclear. The CDR3 spans 13 residues. Germline CDR1 and CDR2: LNHDA and SQIVND (reference sequence). V gave up 1 base and J gave up 8 bases, with 11 bases separating them. Filled out from reference TRBV19 and TRBJ1-1, the complete variable domain reads DGGITQSPKYLFRKEGQNVTLSCEQNLNHDAMYWYRQDPGQGLRLIYYSQIVNDFQKGDIAEGYSVSREKKESFPLTVTSAQKNPTAFYLCASSIATGWEAFFGQGTRLTVV.